This T cell receptor beta chain is from a study of T cells in Graves' hyperthyroidism and ophthalmopathy. Diagnosis of hyperthyroidism was new in patients aged 18 to 65, and its duration was under 2 months. TCR beta CDR3 regions were amplified from RNA. First-round RT-PCR of the TCR CDR3 relied on the HTBI primer set. TCRdb re-analysed the multiplex PCR reads in MiXCR, keeping a single row per CDR3 protein. The table includes about 96,000 distinct CDR3 sequences, around 50% detected once. The CDR3 has 15 residues. Germline V gives CDR1 SNHLY, CDR2 FYNNEI. The J segment lost 2 bases and the V segment lost 2 bases, leaving 2 bases of the junction unmatched.

This clonotype originated in a woman aged 40 to 55 with Graves' hyperthyroidism. The V call is TRBV2, the J call TRBJ2-7, with TRBD2 identical over 11 bases. The sequencing sample was made of blood. CDR3 protein: CASSELAGGTYEQYF. CDR3 bases: TGTGCCAGCAGTGAACTAGCGGGGGGTACCTACGAGCAGTACTTC.